This TCR beta chain emerged from a study of cytomegalovirus exposure and HLA in healthy donors. Overall study context: Around 80 million unique TCRs from HLA-typed donors were held in an early data release.

Broader study findings: Later analysis identified a missense DCLRE1C variant that was linked to TCR beta V- and J-gene trimming.

Points on this clone: The antigen remains undetermined.

There are 16 residues in the CDR3. Trimming shortened V by 5 bases and J by 2 bases, and 19 bases separated the two germline ends. From germline, CDR1 is SEHNR and CDR2 FQNEAQ (reference sequence). The PCR ran on 60 Vbeta and 13 Jbeta primers. Repertoires were generated with immunoSEQ multiplex PCR, while TCRdb's copy carries only in-frame clones and drops some. The profile shows some 150,000 clones, roughly 72% of them singletons. The rearrangement joins TRBV7-9 to TRBJ2-7; no definite D call. This clonotype originated in a man aged 40-50 years in good health and CMV-seronegative. The specimen sequenced was PBMCs. The CDR3 sequence: CASSPPFGPRAYEQYF. The CDR3 coding sequence is TGTGCCAGCAGCCCGCCCTTCGGTCCTCGGGCCTACGAGCAGTACTTC.